Listed here is a single TCR beta chain. Its antigen remains unknown. The PCR used 60 Vbeta and 13 Jbeta primers. The assay was immunoSEQ multiplex PCR, and TCRdb's table has in-frame clones only and misses some. The sample holds hundreds of thousands of clones, approximately 84% seen once. The ends were cut back, 4 bases at V and 5 bases at J, with 14 bases in the middle. The germline V gene has CDR1 SGHRS and CDR2 YFSETQ. The CDR3 extends over 14 amino acids. The data belong to a study of cytomegalovirus exposure and HLA in healthy donors. Notes on the study in general: An ancestry cluster, one associated with Asian ancestry, reportedly showed fewer N-insertions than the approximately 670-donor mean in a later analysis. Presence/absence results assume similar sequencing depth per donor, which may not hold.

The chain uses TRBV5-1 and TRBJ2-3; maybe TRBD2 (7 bases). Input material: PBMCs. This clonotype was obtained from a woman aged 40-49 years in good health and CMV-seronegative. The CDR3 is CASSRGGGGDTQYF. CDR3 nucleotides: TGCGCCAGCAGCAGGGGGGGAGGCGGAGATACGCAGTATTTT. Complete variable domain (other parts from reference TRBV5-1 and TRBJ2-3): KAGVTQTPRYLIKTRGQQVTLSCSPISGHRSVSWYQQTPGQGLQFLFEYFSETQRNKGNFPGRFSGRQFSNSRSEMNVSTLELGDSALYLCASSRGGGGDTQYFGPGTRLTVL.